This T cell receptor beta chain stems from a study of T cell responses to AZD1222 COVID-19 vaccine. As for the study in general: Second-dose intervals near 4 or 12 weeks were combined. Study findings and constraints: Seropositive at baseline were only six AZD1222 recipients.

This CDR3 comprises 16 residues. V lost 0 bases to trimming and J lost 2 bases, with 14 bases between them. Germline loops: CDR1 SGHKS, CDR2 YYEKEE (reference sequence). The repertoire was sequenced with immunoSEQ multiplex PCR; TCRdb's copy has only in-frame clones and lacks some. The repertoire holds around 100,000 clones, with roughly 88% as singletons. As regards this clone: The target antigen is unknown.

The chain has TRBV5-5 and TRBJ2-5, with D perhaps TRBD2 (7 bases). The sample consisted of peripheral blood, taken on day 0 of AZD1222 vaccination. This receptor was obtained from an adult in good health. CDR3: CASSLVGGLRQETQYF. As DNA, the CDR3 is TGTGCCAGCAGCTTGGTGGGGGGGCTAAGACAAGAGACCCAGTACTTC.